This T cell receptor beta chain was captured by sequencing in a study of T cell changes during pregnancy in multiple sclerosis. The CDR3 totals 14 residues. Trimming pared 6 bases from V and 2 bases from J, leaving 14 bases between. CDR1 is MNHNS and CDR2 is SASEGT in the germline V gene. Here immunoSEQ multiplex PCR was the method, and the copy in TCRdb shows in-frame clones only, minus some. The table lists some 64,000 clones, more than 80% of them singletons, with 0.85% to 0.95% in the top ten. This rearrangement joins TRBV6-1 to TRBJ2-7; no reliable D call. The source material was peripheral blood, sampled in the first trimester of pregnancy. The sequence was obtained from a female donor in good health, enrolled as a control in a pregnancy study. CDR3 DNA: TGTGCCAGCAGAGAAAACCAGGTAACCTACGAGCAGTACTTC. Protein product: CASRENQVTYEQYF.